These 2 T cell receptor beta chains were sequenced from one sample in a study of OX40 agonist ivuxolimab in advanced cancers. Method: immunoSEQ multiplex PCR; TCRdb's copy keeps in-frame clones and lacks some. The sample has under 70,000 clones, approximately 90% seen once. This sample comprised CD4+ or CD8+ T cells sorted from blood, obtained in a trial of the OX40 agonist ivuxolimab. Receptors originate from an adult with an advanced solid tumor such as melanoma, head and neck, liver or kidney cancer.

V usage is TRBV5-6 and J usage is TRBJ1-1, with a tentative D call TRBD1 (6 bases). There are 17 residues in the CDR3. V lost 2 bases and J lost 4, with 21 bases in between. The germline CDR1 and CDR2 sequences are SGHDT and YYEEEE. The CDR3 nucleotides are TGTGCCAGCAGCTTCGGTACCAGGGGAAGGGGTGTCACTGAAGCTTTCTTT. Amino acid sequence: CASSFGTRGRGVTEAFF.

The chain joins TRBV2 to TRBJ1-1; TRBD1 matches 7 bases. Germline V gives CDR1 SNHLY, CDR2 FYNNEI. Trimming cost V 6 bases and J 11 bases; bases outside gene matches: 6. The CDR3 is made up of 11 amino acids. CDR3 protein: CASRADRVAFF. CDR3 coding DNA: TGTGCCAGCAGGGCCGACAGGGTGGCTTTCTTT.